The clone carrying this T cell receptor (beta chain) was seen a single time. The data belong to a study of T cell changes during pregnancy in multiple sclerosis. Losses at the gene ends were 1 base for V and 3 bases for J; bases not matched to a gene: 3. CDR1 is SGHTA, CDR2 FQGNSA, per germline. This CDR3 region has 15 residues. TCRdb's table, derived via immunoSEQ multiplex PCR, lists solely in-frame clones and lacks some. The profile shows tens of thousands of clones, around 96% of them singletons. The specimen was CD8+ T cells from peripheral blood mononuclear cells, collected after pregnancy. J is TRBJ1-2 and V is TRBV7-2, with TRBD1 matching 9 bases. The clonotype comes from a female donor with multiple sclerosis, enrolled in a pregnancy study. The CDR3 nucleotides are TGTGCCAGCAGCTTAGGGACAGGGGCGCACTATGGCTACACCTTC. Residues: CASSLGTGAHYGYTF.